These 28 T cell receptor beta chains came from one sample sequenced in a study of beta chain features in type 1 diabetes. The sequenced template was cDNA made from the entire isolated RNA. Sequencing used immunoSEQ multiplex PCR; TCRdb keeps in-frame clones, though not all of them. The sample lists 150,000 or so clones; under 60% were seen once. Material for sequencing was Tregs from blood. The receptors were gathered from a man aged 18-30 years in good health.

The chain has TRBV25-1 and TRBJ2-1, with D possibly matching TRBD2 (5 bases). Germline loops: CDR1 MGHDK, CDR2 SYGVNS. Trimming took 4 bases from V and 4 from J, leaving 11 bases between them. The CDR3 spans 14 residues. CDR3 DNA sequence: TGTGCCAGCAGTGGAGGGATGGAGTACAATGAGCAGTTCTTC. Encoded protein: CASSGGMEYNEQFF.

This chain joins TRBV19 and TRBJ1-2; 8 nucleotides match TRBD1. The J segment lost 2 bases and the V segment lost 3 bases, leaving 5 bases of the junction unmatched. The germline V gene has CDR1 LNHDA and CDR2 SQIVND (reference sequence). This CDR3 contains 15 residues. The CDR3 spells CASSIQGAANYGYTF. CDR3 nucleotides: TGTGCCAGTAGTATTCAGGGGGCGGCCAACTATGGCTACACCTTC.

This clone was seen a few times. This chain uses TRBV5-4 with TRBJ2-4; 8 positions match TRBD2. Germline CDR1 is SGHNT and CDR2 is YYREEE (reference sequence). This CDR3 has 15 amino acids. Trimming removed 0 bases from V and 9 bases from J; junction bases left unmatched: 8. The CDR3 DNA is TGTGCCAGCAGCTTGGTCGCGGGGGGTTTAGGCATTCAGTACTTC. As protein: CASSLVAGGLGIQYF.

This chain connects TRBV28 to TRBJ2-2; 9 bases line up with TRBD2. The CDR3 sequence is 15 residues long. The V and J ends lost 6 bases and 3 bases, in that order; junction bases with no gene match: 5. CDR1 and CDR2 from the germline V gene are MDHEN and SYDVKM. This chain's CDR3 is CASRRGLADTGELFF. CDR3 DNA: TGTGCCAGCAGACGGGGACTAGCAGACACCGGGGAGCTGTTTTTT.

The chain recombines TRBV5-1 with TRBJ2-7; 8 bases are shared with TRBD1. CDR1 is SGHRS and CDR2 is YFSETQ in the germline V gene. The CDR3 has 15 amino acids. After removal of 3 bases from V and 2 bases from J, the junction contained 7 bases not matched to a gene. CDR3 residues: CASSYWTGNTYEQYF. The CDR3 DNA reads TGCGCCAGCAGCTATTGGACAGGGAACACCTACGAGCAGTACTTC.

This chain joins TRBV9 and TRBJ1-1; D gene ambiguous. CDR3 length: 15 amino acids. V lost 3 bases and J 4 bases, leaving 16 bases between the germline ends. Per the germline V gene, CDR1 is SGDLS and CDR2 is YYNGEE. DNA for the CDR3: TGTGCCAGCAGCGCCGCGGCGGGGTTCCTCACTGAAGCTTTCTTT. This gives the protein CASSAAAGFLTEAFF.

The J gene is TRBJ2-1, the V gene TRBV4-3; D not certain. Trimming shortened V by 0 bases and J by 4 bases, and 16 bases separated the two germline ends. The CDR3 loop spans 17 amino acids. The germline V gene has CDR1 LGHNA and CDR2 YSLEER. The CDR3 DNA is TGCGCCAGCAGCCAAGATGCAGCGAGTCAGTCTTACAATGAGCAGTTCTTC. Translation gives CASSQDAASQSYNEQFF.

The rearrangement links TRBV11-2 to TRBJ1-2; no reliable D call. There are 14 residues in the CDR3. Trimming removed 3 bases at V and 4 bases at J, with 12 bases between. Germline V gene data show CDR1 as SGHAT and CDR2 as FQNNGV. The CDR3 loop reads CASSLSFGSYGYTF. The CDR3 bases are TGTGCCAGCAGCTTGAGTTTCGGGAGCTATGGCTACACCTTC. The complete variable domain, with remaining parts taken from reference TRBV11-2 and TRBJ1-2, reads EAGVAQSPRYKIIEKRQSVAFWCNPISGHATLYWYQQILGQGPKLLIQFQNNGVVDDSQLPKDRFSAERLKGVDSTLKIQPAKLEDSAVYLCASSLSFGSYGYTFGSGTRLTVV.

The chain combines TRBV14 with TRBJ2-1, with D tentatively TRBD2 (5 bases). The CDR3 is made up of 17 amino acids. Germline CDR1 reads SGHDN; CDR2 reads FVKESK. Between the trimmed V and J ends, which lost 1 base and 9 bases, there was a span of 22 bases. The CDR3 loop is CASSQGQSGISRSEQFF. CDR3 bases: TGTGCCAGCAGCCAAGGTCAGTCGGGGATAAGCAGGAGTGAGCAGTTCTTC.

Comments on this clone: A read error may produce the germline difference seen at one junction end. The chain combines TRBV5-6 with TRBJ2-7; 12 bases map to TRBD2. Per the germline V gene, CDR1 is SGHDT and CDR2 is YYEEEE. CDR3 size: 17 residues. CDR3 protein: CASSLGLAGAPSYEQHF. Here the CDR3 DNA reads TGTGCCAGCAGCTTGGGACTAGCGGGAGCTCCGTCCTACGAGCAGCACTTC.

The V call is TRBV7-3, the J call TRBJ2-3; 9 nucleotides align to TRBD2. Germline values: CDR1 SGHTA, CDR2 FQGTGA. Trimming at V came to 3 bases and at J to 9 bases, leaving 7 bases not matched to a gene. The CDR3 is 14 residues long. CDR3 nucleotides: TGTGCCAGCAGCTTGGCGGGGGGGCCAGGGACGCAGTATTTT. It codes for CASSLAGGPGTQYF. The whole variable domain, remainder taken from reference TRBV7-3 and TRBJ2-3, is GAGVSQTPSNKVTEKGKYVELRCDPISGHTALYWYRQSLGQGPEFLIYFQGTGAADDSGLPNDRFFAVRPEGSVSTLKIQRTERGDSAVYLCASSLAGGPGTQYFGPGTRLTVL.

The chain carries TRBV27 and TRBJ2-5; 7 bases are a match to TRBD1. Gene TRBJ2-7 matches the end of the DNA better, so the J call may be wrong. CDR1 and CDR2 from the germline V gene are MNHEY and SMNVEV (reference sequence). CDR3 length: 15 amino acids. As DNA, the CDR3 is TGTGCCAGCAGCCTCAGACAGGGAGCGTACTACGAGCAGTACTTC. It is translated as CASSLRQGAYYEQYF.

The chain combines TRBV7-3 with TRBJ2-1; TRBD1 aligns across 10 bases. This CDR3 is built from 13 residues. CDR1 and CDR2 from the germline V gene are SGHTA and FQGTGA. Unmatched junction bases numbered 1, after V lost 4 bases and J lost 7 bases. CDR3 DNA: TGTGCCAGCAGCTCGGGACAGGGGAATGAGCAGTTCTTC. It is translated as CASSSGQGNEQFF.

The sample holds a few counts of this clone. The CDR3 coding sequence is TGTGCCAGCAGCTTATATGTCGAGCAGTACTTC. Residues: CASSLYVEQYF. The chain joins TRBV7-2 to TRBJ2-7; no clear D gene. Germline V CDR1 and CDR2: SGHTA, FQGNSA. The CDR3 totals 11 residues. V shed 2 bases and J shed 6 bases, with 5 bases lying between them.

The chain carries TRBV7-7 and TRBJ2-5, with 7 positions matching TRBD2. Trimming cost V 5 bases and J 7 bases; bases outside gene matches: 7. Germline V gene lookup returns CDR1 SSHAT and CDR2 FNYEAQ (reference sequence). CDR3 length equals 13 residues. The CDR3 sequence is CASSPRDYGTQYF. CDR3 sequence (DNA): TGTGCCAGCAGCCCCCGGGACTACGGGACCCAGTACTTC.

This chain joins TRBV19 and TRBJ2-5; maybe TRBD2 (5 bases). CDR3 size: 15 residues. The V and J ends lost 3 bases and 7 bases respectively, with 18 bases between them. Germline V gives CDR1 LNHDA, CDR2 SQIVND (reference sequence). CDR3 region: CASSMIPGVEGTQYF. CDR3 nucleotides: TGTGCCAGTAGTATGATTCCCGGGGTCGAGGGGACCCAGTACTTC. The entire variable domain, with the rest obtained from reference TRBV19 and TRBJ2-5, is as follows: DGGITQSPKYLFRKEGQNVTLSCEQNLNHDAMYWYRQDPGQGLRLIYYSQIVNDFQKGDIAEGYSVSREKKESFPLTVTSAQKNPTAFYLCASSMIPGVEGTQYFGPGTRLLVL.

The V and J genes are TRBV7-2 and TRBJ1-1; no clear D. Between the trimmed V and J ends, which lost 4 bases and 0 bases, there was a span of 6 bases. This CDR3 has 13 amino acids. Per germline, CDR1 SGHTA and CDR2 FQGNSA. The CDR3 loop is CASSYHMNTEAFF. The CDR3 nucleotides read TGTGCCAGCAGCTACCACATGAACACTGAAGCTTTCTTT.

The chain joins TRBV6-6 to TRBJ2-5, with 13 bases fitting TRBD2. V lost 7 bases, J lost 6 bases, and 5 bases stayed unmatched. This CDR3 is 14 amino acids long. Germline CDR1 MNHNY, CDR2 SVGAGI (reference sequence). CDR3 sequence: CASIGLAGEQTQYF. CDR3 nucleotides: TGTGCCAGCATCGGACTAGCGGGAGAACAGACCCAGTACTTC.

This clone was seen more than once but under ten times. The CDR3, as DNA: TGTGCCAGCAGTCCGACGACCCACCGGGATCAGCCCCAGCATTTT. Its protein is CASSPTTHRDQPQHF. The J gene is TRBJ1-5, the V gene TRBV28; D unclear. The CDR3 has 15 amino acids. From germline, CDR1 is MDHEN and CDR2 SYDVKM. The V and J ends lost 5 bases and 5 bases respectively, with 16 bases between them. The whole variable domain, remainder taken from reference TRBV28 and TRBJ1-5, is DVKVTQSSRYLVKRTGEKVFLECVQDMDHENMFWYRQDPGLGLRLIYFSYDVKMKEKGDIPEGYSVSREKKERFSLILESASTNQTSMYLCASSPTTHRDQPQHFGDGTRLSIL.

The chain has TRBV4-3 and TRBJ2-7, with 11 nucleotides matching TRBD1. The germline CDR1 and CDR2 sequences are LGHNA and YSLEER. The CDR3 extends over 14 amino acids. Unmatched junction bases numbered 5, after V lost 4 bases and J lost 6 bases. DNA for the CDR3: TGCGCCAGCAGCCCGGACAGGGGGCAGGCCGAGCAGTACTTC. Translation: CASSPDRGQAEQYF.

This sequence joins TRBV4-3 and TRBJ2-3, with a possible D match to TRBD1 (5 bases). The V end was cut by 3 bases, the J end by 6 bases, with 19 bases between. The CDR3 has 16 residues. CDR1 and CDR2 from the germline V gene are LGHNA and YSLEER. The CDR3 nucleotides are TGCGCCAGCAGCCACTTGGGGCAGGGCGCCCCGGATACGCAGTATTTT. It encodes CASSHLGQGAPDTQYF.

This chain joins TRBV29-1 and TRBJ1-5; tentative D call: TRBD1 (6 bases). The ends were cut back, 4 bases at V and 4 bases at J, with 8 bases in the middle. The CDR3 spans 12 residues. The germline gives CDR1 SQVTM, CDR2 ANQGSEA. The CDR3 nucleotides read TGCAGCGTTGTACAGGGAAATCAGCCCCAGCATTTT. This encodes CSVVQGNQPQHF.

The chain has TRBV5-5 and TRBJ2-7; 9 nucleotides agree with TRBD1. The V and J ends lost 0 bases and 4 bases, in that order; junction bases with no gene match: 5. Germline V gene lookup returns CDR1 SGHKS and CDR2 YYEKEE (reference sequence). The CDR3 runs 15 residues. The CDR3, as DNA: TGTGCCAGCAGCTTGGGAATACAGGGGGCGTACGAGCAGTACTTC. It encodes CASSLGIQGAYEQYF.

This chain connects TRBV30 to TRBJ1-3, with 8 bases aligning to TRBD1. CDR1 is GTSNPN and CDR2 is SVGIG in the germline V gene (reference sequence). This CDR3 spans 14 amino acids. V shed 2 bases and J 4 bases; nucleotides not matched to a gene: 4. The DNA for the CDR3 is TGTGCCTGGAGTCAGGACAGGGTCGGAAACACCATATATTTT. Its protein is CAWSQDRVGNTIYF.

The sample holds a few counts of this clone. The chain recombines TRBV19 with TRBJ2-1, with D possibly being TRBD1 (5 bases). The CDR3 spans 12 residues. Germline CDR1 LNHDA, CDR2 SQIVND (reference sequence). Trimming removed 7 bases at V and 5 bases at J, with 9 bases between. The CDR3 nucleotides are TGTGCCAGTAATGACAGAGACAATGAGCAGTTCTTC. It yields the protein CASNDRDNEQFF.

This clone came up a few times. The chain uses TRBV4-1 and TRBJ2-1, with TRBD2 matching over 7 bases. Germline-derived CDR1 and CDR2 are MGHRA and YSYEKL. J lost 2 bases, V lost 4 bases, and 8 bases had no gene match. The CDR3 runs to 16 residues. The CDR3 nucleotides are TGCGCCAGCAGCCGGGTCCGCGGGACTACCTACAATGAGCAGTTCTTC. This sequence encodes CASSRVRGTTYNEQFF.

This clone was observed a handful of times. This sequence joins TRBV5-1 and TRBJ1-1; the D is unclear. Per the germline V gene, CDR1 is SGHRS and CDR2 is YFSETQ. V was pared by 0 bases and J by 7 bases, with 4 bases between. This CDR3 spans 11 amino acids. As DNA, the CDR3 is TGCGCCAGCAGCTTGGGACTTGAAGCTTTCTTT. Translated, it gives CASSLGLEAFF.

This clone was counted a few times. CDR3 loop: CATSRAAPGLAGDTQYF. The CDR3 coding sequence is TGTGCCACCAGCAGAGCTGCGCCGGGACTAGCAGGAGATACGCAGTATTTT. The V call is TRBV15, the J call TRBJ2-3; 9 bases fit TRBD2. Looked up from germline, CDR1 is LNHNV and CDR2 is YYDKDF (reference sequence). Trimming took 1 base from V and 5 from J; bases not matched to a gene: 10. CDR3 size: 17 residues. Using reference TRBV15 and TRBJ2-3 for the parts outside the CDR3, the full variable domain is DAMVIQNPRYQVTQFGKPVTLSCSQTLNHNVMYWYQQKSSQAPKLLFHYYDKDFNNEADTPDNFQSRRPNTSFCFLDIRSPGLGDTAMYLCATSRAAPGLAGDTQYFGPGTRLTVL.